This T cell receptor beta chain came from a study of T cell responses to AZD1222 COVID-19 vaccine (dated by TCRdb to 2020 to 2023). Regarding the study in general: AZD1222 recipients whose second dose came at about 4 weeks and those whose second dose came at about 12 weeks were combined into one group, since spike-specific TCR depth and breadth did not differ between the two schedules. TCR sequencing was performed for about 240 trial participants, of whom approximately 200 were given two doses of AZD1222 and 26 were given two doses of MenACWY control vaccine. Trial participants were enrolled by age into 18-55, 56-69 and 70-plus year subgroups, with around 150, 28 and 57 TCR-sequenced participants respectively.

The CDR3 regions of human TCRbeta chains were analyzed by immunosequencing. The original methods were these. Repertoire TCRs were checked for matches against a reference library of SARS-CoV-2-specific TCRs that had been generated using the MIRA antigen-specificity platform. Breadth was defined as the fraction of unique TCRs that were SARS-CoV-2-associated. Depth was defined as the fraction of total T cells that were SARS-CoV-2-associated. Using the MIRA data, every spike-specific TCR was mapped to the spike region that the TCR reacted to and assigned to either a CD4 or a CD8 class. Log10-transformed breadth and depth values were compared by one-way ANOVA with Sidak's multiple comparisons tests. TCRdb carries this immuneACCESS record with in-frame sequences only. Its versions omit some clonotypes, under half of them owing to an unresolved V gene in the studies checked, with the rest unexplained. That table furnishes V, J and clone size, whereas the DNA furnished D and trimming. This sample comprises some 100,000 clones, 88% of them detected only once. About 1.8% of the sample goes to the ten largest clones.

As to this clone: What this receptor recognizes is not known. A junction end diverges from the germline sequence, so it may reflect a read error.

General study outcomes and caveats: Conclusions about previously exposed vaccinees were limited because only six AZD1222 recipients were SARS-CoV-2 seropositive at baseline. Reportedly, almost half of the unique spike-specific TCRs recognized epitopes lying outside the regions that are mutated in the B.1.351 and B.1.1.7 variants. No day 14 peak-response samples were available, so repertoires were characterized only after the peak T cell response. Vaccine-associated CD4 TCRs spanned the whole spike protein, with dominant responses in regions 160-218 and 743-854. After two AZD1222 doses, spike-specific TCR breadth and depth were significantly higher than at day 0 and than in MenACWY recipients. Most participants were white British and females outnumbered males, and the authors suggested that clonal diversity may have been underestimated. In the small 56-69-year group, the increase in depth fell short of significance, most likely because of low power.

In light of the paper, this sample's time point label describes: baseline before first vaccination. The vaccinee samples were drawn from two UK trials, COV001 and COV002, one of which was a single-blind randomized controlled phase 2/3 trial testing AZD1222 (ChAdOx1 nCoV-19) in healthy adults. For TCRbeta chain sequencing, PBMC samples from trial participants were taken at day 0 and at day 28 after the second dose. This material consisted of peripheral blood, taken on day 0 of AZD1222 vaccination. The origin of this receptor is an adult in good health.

The sequence in DNA is TGTGCCAGCAGCGAGGGGGCTGGGGCCAACGTCCTGACTTTC. Translated, it gives CASSEGAGANVLTF. This chain is built from TRBV5-1 and TRBJ2-6; the best D guess is TRBD1, with 6 bases matching. The cysteine opens and the phenylalanine closes a CDR3 of 14 amino acids. Left in the record is the CDR3 DNA by itself, 42 bases read in frame from the first base. The germline V gene encodes CDR1 SGHRS and CDR2 YFSETQ.